This T cell receptor beta chain originates from a study of CD8+ T cells in alopecia areata (dated by TCRdb to the late 2010s). Regarding the complete study: Treated patients were enrolled in an open-label pilot trial of oral tofacitinib at 5 to 10 mg twice daily for moderate-to-severe alopecia areata. Tofacitinib was given for 6 to 18 months, followed by 6 months of follow-up off drug to assess delayed response and recurrence. Disease severity in treated patients was measured with the SALT score, which quantifies the percentage of affected scalp surface area. In both human patients and the C3H/HeJ mouse model, the study applied high-throughput TCRbeta sequencing to look at T cell clonal expansion in alopecia areata. Human TCRbeta sequencing covered scalp tissue and sorted CD4+ and CD8+ peripheral blood T cells from patchy and totalis/universalis alopecia areata patients and healthy controls. Tofacitinib-treated patients had biopsies at baseline and at 4 and 24 weeks of treatment, with a later scalp biopsy in several patients. Clonality in the scalp was compared among normal scalp (n=4), patchy alopecia areata scalp (n=8), and alopecia totalis/universalis scalp (n=8). RNA was extracted with the PAXgene miRNA kit for fixed scalp, the miRNeasy kit for PBMCs, and the RNeasy kit for mouse skin. TCRbeta CDR3 regions were amplified by immunoSEQ multiplex PCR with 35 Vbeta forward and 13 Jbeta reverse primers.

The library was produced with the immunoSEQ multiplex PCR assay. RNA was extracted from all samples and reverse transcribed into cDNA, which served as template for TCR sequencing. First-strand cDNA was synthesized using SuperScript III with a 2:1 mix of oligo-dT and random hexamers. A synthetic immune receptor repertoire was used to gauge amplification bias, and whatever bias remained was removed computationally. Regarding the original processing steps: After raw reads were preprocessed to remove errors, the CDR3 was defined following IMGT conventions as running from the conserved cysteine to phenylalanine. Clonality was calculated as 1 minus Shannon entropy normalized by log2 of the number of productive unique TCRs. CD4 or CD8 identity of scalp clones was inferred by cross-referencing scalp TCRbeta sequences with sorted blood CD4 and CD8 repertoires. The table was pulled from immuneACCESS by TCRdb, which kept in-frame rearrangements only. Such tables lose some clones; where checked, under half of the loss comes from unresolved V genes, and the rest has no known cause. The V and J calls and the clone size are those of that table, but D and trimming were determined from the DNA. Present in this sample are 250,000 to 350,000 clones, 60% of which were seen just once. The ten largest clonotypes hold 0.8% to 1% of the sample.

Notes on this clone: The antigen it binds to is not known. Per-nucleotide qualities are absent, and no much larger clonotype sits a single base away.

Including cysteine and phenylalanine, the CDR3 has 12 amino acids. The kept DNA is CDR3 alone, 36 bases in frame from the first base. V drops 1 base and J drops 8 bases, leaving 8 bases in between. Based on the germline V gene, the CDR1 and CDR2 sequences are MGHDK and SYGVNS. Study-level results and caveats: Compared with normal scalp, lesional scalp had higher clonality and more expanded CD8+ clones, particularly in alopecia totalis/universalis, a pattern that suggests antigenic drive. Unlike mouse skin, where gammadelta T cells dominate, normal human skin contains resident alphabeta T cells that get sequenced too, which complicates analysis of the scalp TCR repertoire. Compared with mice, TCR sequences shared between patients were less clear, possibly partly because of HLA diversity across the patient population. With tofacitinib, both scalp clonality and the number of expanded CD8+ clones among the top 100 scalp clones went down significantly. During tofacitinib treatment, many expanded lesional clones stuck around in both scalp and blood, and this persistence may partly explain why relapse happens after treatment is stopped. Because the treated cohort was small and had only one nonresponder, larger studies are needed to examine links between baseline CD8+ expansion and response.

The meaning of the sample's treatment or condition label: oral pan-JAK inhibitor, 5-10 mg twice daily. From alopecia areata patients, peripheral blood was collected along with lesional scalp punch biopsies. PBMCs were isolated by density centrifugation and stained for CD3, CD4 and CD8, after which CD4+ and CD8+ T cells were sorted on a FACSAria. The input for sequencing was CD4+ T cells sorted from blood, taken at week 52, from a patient treated with tofacitinib. Here the chain combines TRBV25-1 and TRBJ1-2, with the D gene call left open. The source is a human donor with alopecia areata. The DNA reads as follows: TGTGCCAGCAGTGAATCAGCCCGGGGCTACACCTTC. It encodes CASSESARGYTF.